This TCR beta chain was sequenced for a study of regulatory T cells in long-lasting Graves disease. This clonotype was counted between two and nine times. Arm-PCR of CDR3 regions and iRepertoire HTBI primers were used to build TCR beta libraries. In TCRdb, the multiplex PCR reads were re-called with MiXCR into one record per CDR3 protein. The sample records fewer than 650,000 distinct CDR3 sequences, about 16% being singletons. Regarding time point: newly diagnosed GD, antithyroid drugs for less than 3 months. TCR sequences were obtained from RNA taken from PBMCs. Germline V CDR1 and CDR2: SNHLY, FYNNEI. Trimming took 5 bases from V and 0 from J, leaving 10 bases between them. CDR3 length: 14 residues. This same sample was also part of a study on T cells in Graves' hyperthyroidism and ophthalmopathy.

The genes are TRBV2 and TRBJ1-2, with D tentatively TRBD1 (6 bases). The specimen comprised peripheral blood mononuclear cells (PBMCs), sampled at new diagnosis, from a patient treated with antithyroid drugs. The clonotype originates from a man younger than 30 with Graves disease. CDR3 residues: CASSPDRPNYGYTF. The CDR3 coding sequence is TGTGCCAGCAGTCCGGACAGACCTAACTATGGCTACACCTTC. The whole variable domain, filled in from reference TRBV2 and TRBJ1-2, reads EPEVTQTPSHQVTQMGQEVILRCVPISNHLYFYWYRQILGQKVEFLVSFYNNEISEKSEIFDDQFSVERPDGSNFTLKIRSTKLEDSAMYFCASSPDRPNYGYTFGSGTRLTVV.